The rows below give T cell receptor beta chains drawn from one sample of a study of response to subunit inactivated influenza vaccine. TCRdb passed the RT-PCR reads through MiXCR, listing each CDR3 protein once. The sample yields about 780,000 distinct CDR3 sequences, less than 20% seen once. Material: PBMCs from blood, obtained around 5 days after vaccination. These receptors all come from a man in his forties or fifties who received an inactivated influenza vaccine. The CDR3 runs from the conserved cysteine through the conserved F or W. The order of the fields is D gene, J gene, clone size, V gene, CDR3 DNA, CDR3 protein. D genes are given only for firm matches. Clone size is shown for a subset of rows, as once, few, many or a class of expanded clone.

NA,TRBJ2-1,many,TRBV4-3,TGCGCCAGCAGCCAAGGGGTGGTAAACGAGCAGTTCTTC,CASSQGVVNEQFF
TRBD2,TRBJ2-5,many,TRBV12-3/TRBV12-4,TGTGCCAGCAGTTCCGGGGGGTTAAGCGAGACCCAGTACTTC,CASSSGGLSETQYF
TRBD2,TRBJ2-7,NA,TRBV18,TGTGCCAGCTCACCAAGACTAGCGGGAGTCGACGAGCAGTACTTC,CASSPRLAGVDEQYF
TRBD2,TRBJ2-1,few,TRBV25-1,TGTGCCAGCAGTGAAATGGGACTAGCGGGAGACAGCTCCTACAATGAGCAGTTCTTC,CASSEMGLAGDSSYNEQFF
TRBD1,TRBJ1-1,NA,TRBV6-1,TGTGCCAGCAGGACAGGGTTGGGCACTGAAGCTTTCTTT,CASRTGLGTEAFF
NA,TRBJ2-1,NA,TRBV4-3,TGCGCCAGCAGCCAAGAGGAGGGCAGTAGTTACAATGAGCAGTTCTTC,CASSQEEGSSYNEQFF
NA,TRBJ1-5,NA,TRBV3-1,TGTGCCAGCAGCCAAGGACTCTGGGTAAGGCAGCCCCAGCATTTT,CASSQGLWVRQPQHF
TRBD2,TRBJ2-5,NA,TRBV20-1,TGCAGTGCTAGAGGCCTAGCGGGGACCTCATACCAAGAGACCCAGTACTTC,CSARGLAGTSYQETQYF
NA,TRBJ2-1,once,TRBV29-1,TGCAGCGCAACACCCAGGGGTGTTACCTACAATGAGCAGTTCTTC,CSATPRGVTYNEQFF
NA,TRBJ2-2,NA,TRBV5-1,TGCGCCAGCAGCTGGCTGGGACAGAACACCGGGGAGCTGTTTTTT,CASSWLGQNTGELFF
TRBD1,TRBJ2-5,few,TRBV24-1,TGTGCCACCAGTGAGGCGGGACAGGGACCTAGAGAGACCCAGTACTTC,CATSEAGQGPRETQYF
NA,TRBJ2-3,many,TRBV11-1,TGTGCCAGCAACACCCAGGGCAGGAGCACAGATACGCAGTATTTT,CASNTQGRSTDTQYF
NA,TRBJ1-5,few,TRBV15,TGTGCCACCAGCAGGGAACAGTCAGGGATAAGGAATCAGCCCCAGCATTTT,CATSREQSGIRNQPQHF
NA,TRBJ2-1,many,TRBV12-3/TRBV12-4,TGTGCCAGCAGTGGAAATTACAATGAGCAGTTCTTC,CASSGNYNEQFF
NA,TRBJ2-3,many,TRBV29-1,TGCAGCGTGGAGGGGTCAGATTCAGATACGCAGTATTTT,CSVEGSDSDTQYF
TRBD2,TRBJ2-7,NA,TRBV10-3,TGTGCCATCAGTGAGTCGAGGGTTAGCGGGGCCGAGCAGTACTTC,CAISESRVSGAEQYF
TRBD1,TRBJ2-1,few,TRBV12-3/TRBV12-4,TGTGCCAGCAGCCGCGGACAGGGCAATGAGCAGTTCTTC,CASSRGQGNEQFF
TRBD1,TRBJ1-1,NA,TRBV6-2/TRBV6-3,TGTGCCAGCACCCTCGGGACAGCTGAAGCTTTCTTT,CASTLGTAEAFF
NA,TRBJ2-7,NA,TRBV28,TGTGCCAGCAGTTTATCTCCGCGGCAGCAGTACTTC,CASSLSPRQQYF
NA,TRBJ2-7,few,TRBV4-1,TGCGCCAGCAGCCAAGCGGGGAACTACGAGCAGTACTTC,CASSQAGNYEQYF
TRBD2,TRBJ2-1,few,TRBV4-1,TGCGCCAGCAGCCAAGATCTGACCAGCGGGGGTTCGGTCTTC,CASSQDLTSGGSVF
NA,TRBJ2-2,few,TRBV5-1,TGCGCCAGCAGCCCCGTCGTTGCGAACACCGGGGAGCTGTTTTTT,CASSPVVANTGELFF
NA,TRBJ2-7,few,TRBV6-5,TGTGCCAGCAGTTACCGTAGCGCCTACGAGCAGTACTTC,CASSYRSAYEQYF
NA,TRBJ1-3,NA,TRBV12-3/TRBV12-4,TGTGCCAGCAGTTTAGCTACCTTCAGGTCTGGAAACACCATATATTTT,CASSLATFRSGNTIYF
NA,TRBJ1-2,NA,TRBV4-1,TGCGCCAGCAGCCAGGACTCGGTCGGGGCCACAAGTCGGGACTACTATGGCTACACCTTC,CASSQDSVGATSRDYYGYTF
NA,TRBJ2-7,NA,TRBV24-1,TGTGCCACCAGTGATTTTCCCCAGGTCGAGAAGGAGCAGTACTTC,CATSDFPQVEKEQYF
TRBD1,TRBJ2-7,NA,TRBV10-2,TGCGCCAGCCGAGGGACAGGGGAACACGAGCAGTACTTC,CASRGTGEHEQYF
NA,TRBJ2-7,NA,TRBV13,TGTGCCAGCAGCAGTATAGCAGCCTACGAGCAGTACTTC,CASSSIAAYEQYF
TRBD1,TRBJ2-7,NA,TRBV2,TGTGCCAGCAGTGATAGGGACAGGGGGCGGCTAGTGTCCTACGAGCAGTACTTC,CASSDRDRGRLVSYEQYF
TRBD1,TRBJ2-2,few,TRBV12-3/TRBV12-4,TGTGCCAGCAGCCCGGACAGGGTGAACACCGGGGAGCTGTTTTTT,CASSPDRVNTGELFF
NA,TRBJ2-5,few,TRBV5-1,TGCGCCAGCAGCTTGGAAGGGGCAGGTCCGGAGACCCAGTACTTC,CASSLEGAGPETQYF
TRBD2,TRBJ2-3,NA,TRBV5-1,TGCGCCAGCTGGACTTCTAGCGGGAGCACAGATACGCAGTATTTT,CASWTSSGSTDTQYF
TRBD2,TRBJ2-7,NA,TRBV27,TGTGCCACCCAAGCCTTAGCGGGAGGGATTTACGAGCAGTACTTC,CATQALAGGIYEQYF
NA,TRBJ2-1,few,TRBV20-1,TGCAGTGCAGGCTTGGGGTCCTCCTACAATGAGCAGTTCTTC,CSAGLGSSYNEQFF
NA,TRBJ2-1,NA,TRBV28,TGTGCCAGCAGTTTCGACTTCCTTTTGAGCTCCTACAATGAGCAGTTCTTC,CASSFDFLLSSYNEQFF
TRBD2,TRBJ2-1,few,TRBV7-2,TGTGCCAGCAGCTTTCAAACGGCGGGAGTTAGGGAGCAGTTCTTC,CASSFQTAGVREQFF
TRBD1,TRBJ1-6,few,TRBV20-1,TGCAGTGTCCCGGACAGGGGGCGTAATTCACCCCTCCACTTT,CSVPDRGRNSPLHF
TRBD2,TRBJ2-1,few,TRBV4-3,TGCGCCAGCAGCCCTCGACTAGCGGGGGACCCCTACAATGAGCAGTTCTTC,CASSPRLAGDPYNEQFF
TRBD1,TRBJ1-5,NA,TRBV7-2,TGTGCCAGCAGCCCCGGGACAGGAACAAATCAGCCCCAGCATTTT,CASSPGTGTNQPQHF
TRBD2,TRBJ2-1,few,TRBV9,TGTGCCAGCAGCCCCGCCGGCGGGAGAGGCAATGAGCAGTTCTTC,CASSPAGGRGNEQFF
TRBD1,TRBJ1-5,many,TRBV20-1,TGCAGTGCTAGACAGGGGGAGAACTATCAGCCCCAGCATTTT,CSARQGENYQPQHF
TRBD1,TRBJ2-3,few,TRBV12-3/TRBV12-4,TGTGCCAGCAGCCCCACAGGGGGCCCTAGCACAGATACGCAGTATTTT,CASSPTGGPSTDTQYF
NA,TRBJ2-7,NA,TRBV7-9,TGTGCCAGCAGCTTAGAGAGCGCCCACGAGCAGTACTTC,CASSLESAHEQYF
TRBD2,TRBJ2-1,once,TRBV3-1,TGTGCCAGAAGCCAACTAGCGCCTCCGGGAAATGAGCAGTTCTTC,CARSQLAPPGNEQFF
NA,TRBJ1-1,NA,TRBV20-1,TGTAGTGCTAGAGCGGGAGGTGCAGTGAACACTGAAGCTTTCTTT,CSARAGGAVNTEAFF
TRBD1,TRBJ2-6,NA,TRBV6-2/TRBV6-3,TGTGCCAGCAGTTACATCCCACAGGGGCCCTTTCTCTCTGGGGCCAACGTCCTGACTTTC,CASSYIPQGPFLSGANVLTF
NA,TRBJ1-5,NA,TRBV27,TGTGCCAGCAAGAAGGGCAATCAGCCCCAGCATTTT,CASKKGNQPQHF
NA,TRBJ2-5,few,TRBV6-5,TGTGCCAGCAGTTACCAGGCGAGGGAGACCCAGTACTTC,CASSYQARETQYF
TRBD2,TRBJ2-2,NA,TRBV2,TGTGCCAGCAGTGGAGGGACTAGCGGGAGGCACGCCAACACCGGGGAGCTGTTTTTT,CASSGGTSGRHANTGELFF
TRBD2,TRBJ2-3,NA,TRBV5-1,TGCGCCAGCAGCGAGGGACTAGATAGCACAGATACGCAGTATTTT,CASSEGLDSTDTQYF